The clone carrying this TCR beta chain came up a few times. The sample comes from a study of patients and donors after allogeneic stem cell transplantation. Each CDR3 protein is one row after TCRdb ran MiXCR on the RT-PCR reads. The sample shows about a million distinct CDR3 sequences, about 20% of them seen only once. This CDR3 has 14 amino acids. V gave up 7 bases and J gave up 4 bases, with 15 bases separating them. This clonotype was sampled from a human donor who was either an allogeneic HSCT recipient or a stem cell or donor lymphocyte infusion donor (not recorded which). It is not recorded whose cells these are; they may come from a transplant donor. The sample comprised blood, either unsorted or a sorted T cell fraction (not recorded which). The rearrangement joins TRBV12-3 or TRBV12-4 to TRBJ2-3, with D perhaps matching TRBD2 (6 bases). This chain's CDR3 is CASKGTVGADTQYF. As DNA, the CDR3 is TGTGCCAGCAAAGGGACTGTTGGTGCAGATACGCAGTATTTT.